Listed here are 27 T cell receptor beta chains from one sample, sequenced in a study of cytotoxic CD8 clonotypes in ibrutinib-treated CLL. Generated by immunoSEQ multiplex PCR, the TCRdb table keeps only in-frame clones and is missing some. Altogether around 200,000 clones are present, 79% being singletons, with the ten largest covering roughly an eighth. Sequenced here: PBMCs, sampled after 12 months of ibrutinib treatment. These TCRs come from a human donor with chronic lymphocytic leukemia.

This clone came up once. This rearrangement joins TRBV6-1 to TRBJ2-7, with 8 bases matching TRBD2. With 6 bases clipped from V and 1 base from J, the junction kept 8 bases outside the gene matches. Germline V gene data show CDR1 as MNHNS and CDR2 as SASEGT. This CDR3 spans 15 amino acids. CDR3 sequence reads: CASRESGSGSYEQYF. The CDR3 DNA is TGTGCCAGCAGAGAAAGCGGGAGTGGGTCCTACGAGCAGTACTTC.

The V gene is TRBV2, the J gene TRBJ2-5; TRBD2 is a possible D gene (7 bases). CDR3 length: 14 amino acids. The V gene lost 2 bases and the J gene lost 5 bases, with 12 bases spanning the gap. Germline-derived CDR1 and CDR2 are SNHLY and FYNNEI. CDR3 in DNA: TGTGCCAGCAGTGAATCGGGGGGCGGGGAGACCCAGTACTTC. It codes for CASSESGGGETQYF.

V is TRBV2 and J is TRBJ2-3; no reliable D call. This CDR3 has 10 amino acids. Germline CDR1 is SNHLY and CDR2 is FYNNEI. With 8 bases removed from V and 6 bases from J, the gap between germline ends came to 6 bases. The CDR3 loop reads CASLGDTQYF. The CDR3 nucleotides are TGTGCCAGCTTGGGGGATACGCAGTATTTT.

V is TRBV27 and J is TRBJ2-1; 10 bases match TRBD2. J gave up 15 bases and V 6 bases, and 8 bases lay outside the gene matches. The CDR3 totals 12 residues. Germline values: CDR1 MNHEY, CDR2 SMNVEV (reference sequence). The CDR3 region has the DNA TGTGCCAGCAGCCTTACTAGCGGGATACTGTTCTTC. Protein product: CASSLTSGILFF.

V gene TRBV11-2 combines with J gene TRBJ1-1; D unresolved. This CDR3 contains 16 residues. The V gene's germline CDR1 is SGHAT and CDR2 FQNNGV. The V and J ends lost 3 bases and 5 bases respectively, with 19 bases between them. CDR3 coding DNA: TGTGCCAGCAGCTTGGTGATAGGATCGGTAGGGACTGAAGCTTTCTTT. Encoded protein: CASSLVIGSVGTEAFF.

This sequence joins TRBV29-1 and TRBJ2-6, with TRBD1 matching over 8 bases. Germline V gene data show CDR1 as SQVTM and CDR2 as ANQGSEA. Trimming at V came to 8 bases and at J to 0 bases, leaving 9 bases not matched to a gene. The CDR3 spans 16 residues. The CDR3 sequence is CSLSRDRNSGANVLTF. The CDR3 DNA reads TGCAGCCTTTCTCGGGACAGGAACTCTGGGGCCAACGTCCTGACTTTC.

The chain uses TRBV7-2 and TRBJ2-5, with 12 bases fitting TRBD2. The ends lost 0 bases at V and 2 bases at J; junction bases unmatched: 7. CDR3 length: 18 residues. Per the germline V gene, CDR1 is SGHTA and CDR2 is FQGNSA. In DNA, the CDR3 is TGTGCCAGCAGCTTAGCGGGGCCGCTAGCGGGGGGGCAAGAGACCCAGTACTTC. Translating it yields CASSLAGPLAGGQETQYF.

CDR3: CSVGQGDTEAFF. The CDR3 nucleotides are TGCAGCGTTGGGCAGGGAGACACTGAAGCTTTCTTT. This chain joins TRBV29-1 and TRBJ1-1; D perhaps matches TRBD1 (5 bases). Germline V gene lookup returns CDR1 SQVTM and CDR2 ANQGSEA. Trimming cost V 4 bases and J 3 bases, with 9 bases left between them. The CDR3 spans 12 residues. The full variable domain, in which reference TRBV29-1 and TRBJ1-1 provide the parts outside the CDR3, is SAVISQKPSRDICQRGTSLTIQCQVDSQVTMMFWYRQQPGQSLTLIATANQGSEATYESGFVIDKFPISRPNLTFSTLTVSNMSPEDSSIYLCSVGQGDTEAFFGQGTRLTVV.

This clone was detected only once. V gene TRBV5-6 combines with J gene TRBJ1-1; no firm D call. The germline gives CDR1 SGHDT, CDR2 YYEEEE. V dropped 3 bases and J dropped 2 bases, with 5 bases sitting between them. This CDR3 is built from 12 residues. Here the CDR3 reads CASSSGNTEAFF. The CDR3 DNA reads TGTGCCAGCAGCTCAGGTAACACTGAAGCTTTCTTT.

On this clone itself: Other DNA sequences from this sample encode an identical CDR3 as well. V and J are TRBV5-1 and TRBJ1-2; D remains ambiguous. CDR3 length: 14 residues. Germline assignment: CDR1 SGHRS and CDR2 YFSETQ. V was cut by 0 bases and J by 4 bases, with 10 bases left in between. The CDR3 reads CASSLEAGVYGYTF. DNA for the CDR3: TGCGCCAGCAGCTTGGAGGCCGGGGTCTATGGCTACACCTTC.

The rearrangement joins TRBV11-2 to TRBJ1-1; possible D gene TRBD1, 5 bases. The V and J ends lost 4 bases and 11 bases respectively, with 14 bases between them. Germline CDR1 and CDR2: SGHAT and FQNNGV. The CDR3 runs to 12 residues. CDR3 region: CASSSTPGWAFF. The CDR3 DNA reads as TGTGCCAGCAGCTCAACGCCAGGGTGGGCTTTCTTT.

CDR3 DNA: TGTGCCAGCAGGGACGCCTCAAATGAAAAACTGTTTTTT. This encodes CASRDASNEKLFF. V is TRBV6-5 and J is TRBJ1-4; D is unresolved. Between the trimmed V and J ends, which lost 6 bases and 5 bases, there was a span of 10 bases. The CDR3 contains 13 residues. Germline loops: CDR1 MNHEY, CDR2 SVGAGI.

The V and J genes are TRBV28 and TRBJ1-1; TRBD1 might be the D (5 bases). The CDR3 runs to 14 residues. Germline assignment: CDR1 MDHEN and CDR2 SYDVKM. V dropped 2 bases and J dropped 5 bases, with 12 bases sitting between them. The CDR3 DNA reads TGTGCCAGCAGTTTACTGGCAGGGAGGACTGAAGCTTTCTTT. This gives the protein CASSLLAGRTEAFF. The full variable domain, in which reference TRBV28 and TRBJ1-1 provide the parts outside the CDR3, is DVKVTQSSRYLVKRTGEKVFLECVQDMDHENMFWYRQDPGLGLRLIYFSYDVKMKEKGDIPEGYSVSREKKERFSLILESASTNQTSMYLCASSLLAGRTEAFFGQGTRLTVV.

The rearrangement uses TRBV10-3 and TRBJ1-2; D not resolved. The CDR3 is 16 amino acids. With 3 bases removed from V and 6 bases from J, the gap between germline ends came to 20 bases. CDR1 and CDR2 from the germline V gene are ENHRY and SYGVKD. The CDR3 DNA reads as TGTGCCATCAGTGACCCGGCCGCTCGCCTGGGCAATGGCTACACCTTC. The encoded protein is CAISDPAARLGNGYTF.

The chain joins TRBV5-1 to TRBJ1-4, with D uncertain. The CDR3 consists of 15 residues. Trimming shortened V by 4 bases and J by 0 bases, and 10 bases separated the two germline ends. Per the germline V gene, CDR1 is SGHRS and CDR2 is YFSETQ. This CDR3 reads CASSPTQATNEKLFF. DNA of the CDR3: TGCGCCAGCAGCCCAACTCAAGCAACTAATGAAAAACTGTTTTTT.

The sample holds a few counts of this clone. The CDR3: CASSQDGQREETQYF. CDR3 in DNA: TGTGCCAGCAGCCAGGATGGACAGAGAGAAGAGACCCAGTACTTC. The chain recombines TRBV4-2 with TRBJ2-5; D is perhaps TRBD1 (6 bases). The CDR3 extends over 15 amino acids. Trimming took 3 bases from V and 3 from J, leaving 14 bases between them. Per germline, CDR1 LGHNA and CDR2 YNFKEQ.

This clone was observed a few times. CDR3 bases: TGTGCCAGCAGCTTAAGCCAGACCCAAGAGACCCAGTACTTC. It specifies CASSLSQTQETQYF. J is TRBJ2-5 and V is TRBV11-3; D is unresolved. Per the germline V gene, CDR1 is SGHNT and CDR2 is YENEEA. Trimming stripped 2 bases from V and 1 base from J, with 8 bases between. CDR3 length: 14 amino acids.

J is TRBJ2-2 and V is TRBV5-4; 8 bases match TRBD1. With V trimmed by 4 bases and J by 0 bases, 2 bases remained unmatched. This CDR3 has 15 amino acids. Germline V gene sequence: CDR1 SGHNT, CDR2 YYREEE (reference sequence). DNA of the CDR3: TGTGCCAGCAGCAAGACAGGGGCGAACACCGGGGAGCTGTTTTTT. Translated: CASSKTGANTGELFF.

The chain is built from TRBV5-1 and TRBJ1-5; D call uncertain. CDR3 length: 13 residues. Germline V CDR1 and CDR2: SGHRS, YFSETQ. V dropped 4 bases and J dropped 7 bases, with 12 bases sitting between them. CDR3 bases: TGCGCCAGCAGCCCGGGCCCAGGCCAGCCCCAGCATTTT. Translated: CASSPGPGQPQHF.

V usage is TRBV13 and J usage is TRBJ1-1, with D unclear. Between the trimmed V and J ends, which lost 5 bases and 0 bases, there was a span of 10 bases. The length of the CDR3 is 14 residues. The germline V gene encodes CDR1 PRHDT and CDR2 FYEKMQ (reference sequence). DNA of the CDR3: TGTGCCAGCAGCCCCCAAGGCCTGAACACTGAAGCTTTCTTT. This codes for CASSPQGLNTEAFF.

This clone was counted once. V is TRBV11-2 and J is TRBJ1-1; D unclear. The CDR3 is 12 amino acids. V lost 4 bases and J 3 bases, leaving 6 bases between the germline ends. Germline values: CDR1 SGHAT, CDR2 FQNNGV. The CDR3 sequence: CASSYRDTEAFF. CDR3 bases: TGTGCCAGCAGCTACCGAGACACTGAAGCTTTCTTT.

V gene TRBV5-4 combines with J gene TRBJ1-1, with 7 bases aligning to TRBD1. V gave up 0 bases and J gave up 1 base; unmatched junction bases: 0. The CDR3 runs to 14 residues. Per the germline V gene, CDR1 is SGHNT and CDR2 is YYREEE (reference sequence). The chain's CDR3 is CASSLDRGNTEAFF. In nucleotides, the CDR3 is TGTGCCAGCAGCTTGGACAGGGGGAACACTGAAGCTTTCTTT. The full variable domain, its missing parts supplied by reference TRBV5-4 and TRBJ1-1, is ETGVTQSPTHLIKTRGQQVTLRCSSQSGHNTVSWYQQALGQGPQFIFQYYREEENGRGNFPPRFSGLQFPNYSSELNVNALELDDSALYLCASSLDRGNTEAFFGQGTRLTVV.

V gene TRBV2 combines with J gene TRBJ1-5; D gene unclear. The CDR3 runs 13 residues. V gave up 3 bases and J gave up 5 bases, with 8 bases separating them. CDR1 is SNHLY and CDR2 is FYNNEI in the germline V gene. The CDR3 here is CASSDRVDQPQHF. CDR3 nucleotides: TGTGCCAGCAGTGACAGAGTAGATCAGCCCCAGCATTTT.

The chain has TRBV7-3 and TRBJ2-3; 10 nucleotides line up with TRBD2. CDR1 is SGHTA and CDR2 is FQGTGA in the germline V gene. The CDR3 sequence is 15 residues long. Trimming took 4 bases from V and 5 from J; bases not matched to a gene: 6. The CDR3 spells CASSSGTSEGDTQYF. The CDR3 DNA sequence: TGTGCCAGCAGCTCCGGGACTAGCGAGGGAGATACGCAGTATTTT.

This sequence joins TRBV18 and TRBJ1-1, with TRBD1 matching over 12 bases. Germline values: CDR1 KGHSH, CDR2 LQKENI. V lost 5 bases and J lost 0; bases outside the gene matches: 13. This CDR3 has 19 residues. The CDR3 loop is CASSGDRTGTGGMNTEAFF. Here the CDR3 DNA reads TGTGCCAGCTCAGGGGACCGGACCGGGACAGGGGGCATGAACACTGAAGCTTTCTTT. The full variable domain, its missing parts supplied by reference TRBV18 and TRBJ1-1, is NAGVMQNPRHLVRRRGQEARLRCSPMKGHSHVYWYRQLPEEGLKFMVYLQKENIIDESGMPKERFSAEFPKEGPSILRIQQVVRGDSAAYFCASSGDRTGTGGMNTEAFFGQGTRLTVV.

The rearrangement links TRBV7-8 to TRBJ2-1; D uncertain. V shed 1 base and J shed 1 base, with 8 bases lying between them. CDR1 and CDR2 from the germline V gene are SGHVS and FQNEAQ. CDR3 length: 15 residues. The CDR3 spells CASSLVPASYNEQFF. DNA for the CDR3: TGTGCCAGCAGCTTAGTTCCAGCATCCTACAATGAGCAGTTCTTC. Full variable domain (rest looked up from reference TRBV7-8 and TRBJ2-1): GAGVSQSPRYKVAKRGQDVALRCDPISGHVSLFWYQQALGQGPEFLTYFQNEAQLDKSGLPSDRFFAERPEGSVSTLKIQRTQQEDSAVYLCASSLVPASYNEQFFGPGTRLTVL.

Turning to this clone: One end of the junction is discordant with germline, which a read error may explain. The gene calls are TRBV7-7 and TRBJ1-1; D is uncertain. Germline V gives CDR1 SSHAT, CDR2 FNYEAQ (reference sequence). The CDR3 sequence is 17 residues long. CDR3 bases: TGTGCTAGCAGCTTAATTCCGACCCATCGAATGAACACTGAAGCTTTCTTT. Protein sequence: CASSLIPTHRMNTEAFF.